These 32 T cell receptor beta chains were all obtained from the same sample, sequenced in a study of vaccination and CD4 T cells after COVID-19. Treatment in this sample: roughly 10-day PBMC culture with coronavirus spike peptide pools or control peptides (ViraFEST assay). Cultured CD4+ T cell DNA underwent sequencing with the Oncomine TCR Beta short-read assay. MiXCR, applied by TCRdb to the PCR reads, yields one record per CDR3 protein. The profile shows some 11,000 distinct CDR3 sequences, around 40% of them singletons. What these receptors recognize is not known. The specimen was cultured CD4+ T cells from blood. Every receptor here comes from a human donor with COVID-19.

This chain's CDR3 is CASSLQGGQNTEAFF. Here the CDR3 DNA reads TGTGCCAGCAGCTTACAGGGCGGACAGAACACTGAAGCTTTCTTT. The chain is built from TRBV11-1 and TRBJ1-1; D is perhaps TRBD1 (5 bases). The ends were cut back, 2 bases at V and 1 base at J, with 11 bases in the middle. The CDR3 totals 15 residues. The germline V gene has CDR1 SGHAT and CDR2 FQDESV (reference sequence).

This clonotype has more than one count but fewer than ten. This chain links TRBV2 with TRBJ2-2; weak D call: TRBD1 (5 bases). This CDR3 is 15 amino acids long. Germline values: CDR1 SNHLY, CDR2 FYNNEI. The V end lost 6 bases, the J end lost 4 bases, and 15 bases lay between the germline ends. The CDR3 DNA follows: TGTGCCAGCAGCGGGTGGCAGGGCGGCACCGGGGAGCTGTTTTTT. It encodes CASSGWQGGTGELFF.

The table lists this clonotype with a count of one. The CDR3 here is CASSAGQGTEAFF. The CDR3 DNA is TGTGCCAGCAGCGCGGGACAGGGAACTGAAGCTTTCTTT. The rearrangement uses TRBV7-4 and TRBJ1-1, with 9 bases lining up with TRBD1. CDR3 length: 13 residues. J lost 5 bases, V lost 5 bases, and 3 bases had no gene match. Germline CDR1 is SGHVT and CDR2 is SQSDAQ. The entire variable domain, with the rest obtained from reference TRBV7-4 and TRBJ1-1, is as follows: GAGVSQSPRYKVAKRGRDVALRCDSISGHVTLYWYRQTLGQGSEVLTYSQSDAQRDKSGRPSGRFSAERPERSVSTLKIQRTEQGDSAVYLCASSAGQGTEAFFGQGTRLTVV.

The rearrangement joins TRBV1 to TRBJ1-2; TRBD1, the table's D call, lacks a check against the DNA. TRBV1 is a known pseudogene. The CDR3 spans 15 residues. The CDR3 loop is CTSSQDQRGGYGYTF. The CDR3 region has the DNA TGCACCAGCAGCCAAGATCAAAGGGGTGGCTATGGCTACACCTTC.

This clonotype was counted a few times. J is TRBJ1-4 and V is TRBV11-3; D possibly corresponds to TRBD1 (5 bases). CDR1 and CDR2 (germline): SGHNT, YENEEA. The CDR3 has 16 amino acids. Trimming pared 5 bases from V and 6 bases from J, leaving 19 bases between. The CDR3 region has the DNA TGTGCCAGCAGCCGAACCGGGGCCCGAGGGGATGAAAAACTGTTTTTT. As protein: CASSRTGARGDEKLFF.

V and J are TRBV6-5 and TRBJ1-1, with a possible D match to TRBD1 (6 bases). The CDR3 contains 17 residues. In germline, CDR1 is MNHEY, CDR2 SVGAGI. V lost 2 bases to trimming and J lost 4 bases, with 20 bases between them. The CDR3 coding sequence is TGTGCCAGCAGTTACACATGGGGGGGGGCGGGAAGCACTGAAGCTTTCTTT. Translated, it gives CASSYTWGGAGSTEAFF.

The chain employs TRBV6-1 and TRBJ2-5; possible D gene TRBD2, 6 bases. The CDR3 is 14 amino acids. V was clipped by 7 bases and J by 5 bases, with 17 bases between them. In germline, CDR1 is MNHNS, CDR2 SASEGT. The CDR3 DNA reads TGTGCCAGCACAAACGGGGGAAAGACTGAGACCCAGTACTTC. The encoded protein is CASTNGGKTETQYF.

The J gene is TRBJ1-5, the V gene TRBV30; 9 nucleotides agree with TRBD1. The CDR3 extends over 14 amino acids. V lost 5 bases and J lost 8; bases outside the gene matches: 10. CDR1 GTSNPN and CDR2 SVGIG come from the germline V gene (reference sequence). This CDR3 reads CAWASGTGMKPQHF. In nucleotides, the CDR3 is TGTGCCTGGGCATCCGGGACAGGGATGAAGCCCCAGCATTTT.

The V gene is TRBV19, the J gene TRBJ1-6, with a tentative D call TRBD1 (5 bases). Between the trimmed V and J ends, which lost 11 bases and 9 bases, there was a span of 26 bases. The CDR3 length is 16 residues. CDR1 is LNHDA and CDR2 is SQIVND in the germline V gene (reference sequence). This chain's CDR3 is CAGNPLSGTGGSPLHF. In nucleotides, the CDR3 is TGTGCCGGCAACCCCTTGTCAGGCACAGGCGGTTCACCCCTCCACTTT.

The chain carries TRBV7-2 and TRBJ2-2; 8 bases line up with TRBD1. Germline CDR1 SGHTA, CDR2 FQGNSA. Trimming at V came to 5 bases and at J to 5 bases, leaving 10 bases not matched to a gene. This CDR3 comprises 16 residues. The CDR3, as DNA: TGTGCCAGCAGCGCGGCTGCAGGGGGCTGGACCGGGGAGCTGTTTTTT. Its protein is CASSAAAGGWTGELFF.

This clonotype was seen a few times. This chain joins TRBV7-8 and TRBJ2-2, with D perhaps matching TRBD2 (6 bases). Germline V gene sequence: CDR1 SGHVS, CDR2 FQNEAQ. V shed 4 bases and J shed 7 bases, with 7 bases lying between them. This CDR3 comprises 12 residues. The CDR3 DNA reads TGTGCCAGCAGCTGGGGGGTCGGGGAGCTGTTTTTT. Its protein product is CASSWGVGELFF.

In this sample, this clonotype turned up a few times. This chain uses TRBV19 with TRBJ2-5; D unclear. Germline CDR1 reads LNHDA; CDR2 reads SQIVND (reference sequence). This CDR3 is built from 14 residues. The V end was cut by 6 bases, the J end by 5 bases, with 16 bases between. The CDR3, as DNA: TGTGCCAGTAGCCGGAACTATTATTCGGAGACCCAGTACTTC. It translates to CASSRNYYSETQYF.

This clonotype was counted a few times. This rearrangement joins TRBV27 to TRBJ1-1; D remains ambiguous. This CDR3 has 14 residues. Germline CDR1 MNHEY, CDR2 SMNVEV (reference sequence). The ends were cut back, 5 bases at V and 0 bases at J, with 10 bases in the middle. In DNA form, the CDR3 reads TGTGCCAGCAGTCCTATAGGCATGAACACTGAAGCTTTCTTT. Its translation: CASSPIGMNTEAFF.

CDR3 DNA sequence: TGCAGTGCTAGAGGTGGGACTAGTCTTTCAGATACGCAGTATTTT. The encoded protein is CSARGGTSLSDTQYF. The chain couples TRBV20-1 to TRBJ2-3; TRBD2 agrees at 8 bases. This CDR3 is built from 15 residues. Trimming removed 1 base from V and 4 bases from J; junction bases left unmatched: 7. CDR1 and CDR2 (germline): DFQATT, SNEGSKA (reference sequence).

The CDR3 DNA reads TGTGCCAGCACCCCGTGGACAGCTTCTGGAAACACCATATATTTT. It is translated as CASTPWTASGNTIYF. The chain is built from TRBV6-2 or TRBV6-3 and TRBJ1-3, with a weak D call TRBD1 (6 bases). Germline V gene lookup returns CDR1 MNHEY and CDR2 SVGEGT. The CDR3 totals 15 residues. V was trimmed by 7 bases and J by 1 base, leaving 14 bases between them.

The sample holds one count of this clonotype. The chain couples TRBV7-2 to TRBJ1-2, with D possibly matching TRBD1 (6 bases). The CDR3 is made up of 15 amino acids. V was clipped by 5 bases and J by 7 bases, with 20 bases between them. Looked up from germline, CDR1 is SGHTA and CDR2 is FQGNSA. CDR3 region: CASSPDRRGGLGYTF. For the CDR3, the DNA is TGTGCCAGCAGCCCGGATCGTCGGGGGGGCCTTGGCTACACCTTC.

This clonotype has only a few counts. This chain connects TRBV12-3 or TRBV12-4 to TRBJ2-1; D remains unclear. Trimming cost V 6 bases and J 4 bases, with 7 bases left between them. This CDR3 comprises 12 residues. The CDR3 reads CASSPLYNEQFF. For the CDR3, the DNA is TGTGCCAGCAGCCCCCTATACAATGAGCAGTTCTTC.

V gene TRBV6-1 combines with J gene TRBJ2-2; TRBD2 agrees at 13 bases. Losses at the gene ends were 6 bases for V and 6 bases for J; bases not matched to a gene: 4. Germline values: CDR1 MNHNS, CDR2 SASEGT. The CDR3 has 15 residues. The CDR3 sequence: CASRGLAGAPGELFF. In DNA form, the CDR3 reads TGTGCCAGCAGAGGACTAGCGGGGGCCCCCGGGGAGCTGTTTTTT.

The chain couples TRBV27 to TRBJ2-7; D remains unclear. The CDR3 runs 13 residues. The germline V gene encodes CDR1 MNHEY and CDR2 SMNVEV (reference sequence). V shed 10 bases and J shed 4 bases, with 17 bases lying between them. CDR3 sequence reads: CATSTGTKYEQYF. For the CDR3, the DNA is TGTGCCACCTCCACCGGCACAAAGTACGAGCAGTACTTC.

The V call is TRBV27, the J call TRBJ1-5; D gene ambiguous. This CDR3 contains 16 residues. Germline assignment: CDR1 MNHEY and CDR2 SMNVEV (reference sequence). With 5 bases removed from V and 1 base from J, the gap between germline ends came to 15 bases. CDR3 region: CASSPGVVGSNQPQHF. CDR3 coding DNA: TGTGCCAGCAGTCCGGGCGTAGTAGGGAGCAATCAGCCCCAGCATTTT.

The chain links TRBV7-3 to TRBJ2-7; D is unresolved. Germline V gene sequence: CDR1 SGHTA, CDR2 FQGTGA. V was cut by 5 bases and J by 5 bases, with 16 bases left in between. CDR3 length: 14 amino acids. Written as DNA, the CDR3 is TGTGCCAGCAGCCCCGGGTTCGCTGGGGACGAGCAGTACTTC. Its translation is CASSPGFAGDEQYF.

The chain is built from TRBV6-1 and TRBJ1-5, with 7 bases that match TRBD1. V was pared by 2 bases and J by 2 bases, with 6 bases of the junction left unmatched. The CDR3 length is 16 residues. Germline CDR1 MNHNS, CDR2 SASEGT. For the CDR3, the DNA is TGTGCCAGCAGTGAAAACAGGGGTGTTGGCAATCAGCCCCAGCATTTT. Protein: CASSENRGVGNQPQHF.

The rearrangement joins TRBV12-3 or TRBV12-4 to TRBJ2-2; D is undetermined. The CDR3 spans 11 residues. Trimming took off 5 bases at V and 8 bases at J, with 6 bases between the two ends. CDR3 residues: CASSEQGELFF. The CDR3 nucleotides read TGTGCCAGCAGTGAACAGGGGGAGCTGTTTTTT.

The CDR3 DNA sequence: TGCAGTGCTAGCTGGGGAAGGGGGGCTTTGAGCAATCAGCCCCAGCATTTT. Translating it yields CSASWGRGALSNQPQHF. The V call is TRBV20-1, the J call TRBJ1-5, with TRBD1 as a possible D gene (6 bases). CDR1 is DFQATT and CDR2 is SNEGSKA in the germline V gene (reference sequence). Trimming removed 3 bases from V and 1 base from J, with 19 bases in between. The CDR3 sequence is 17 residues long.

A few counts support this clonotype. The chain recombines TRBV6-1 with TRBJ2-5; possible D gene TRBD1, 6 bases. This CDR3 region has 14 residues. The ends were cut back, 10 bases at V and 1 base at J, with 16 bases in the middle. Germline CDR1 is MNHNS and CDR2 is SASEGT. The CDR3 region has the DNA TGTGCCATCCTCAAAAGGACAGTCCAAGAGACCCAGTACTTC. Translation: CAILKRTVQETQYF.

This clonotype has only a few counts. The chain combines TRBV28 with TRBJ1-2; D gene ambiguous. Trimming removed 10 bases at V and 6 bases at J, with 6 bases between. The CDR3 consists of 9 residues. CDR1 and CDR2 (germline): MDHEN, SYDVKM. CDR3 sequence reads: CATHNGYTF. The CDR3 DNA reads TGTGCCACCCATAATGGCTACACCTTC.

This clonotype was seen a handful of times. V is TRBV6-5 and J is TRBJ2-2; TRBD2 is a possible D gene (6 bases). CDR1 and CDR2 (germline): MNHEY, SVGAGI. The length of the CDR3 is 15 residues. Trimming cost V 4 bases and J 4 bases, with 13 bases left between them. The CDR3 reads CASSSWGEGTGELFF. The DNA for the CDR3 is TGTGCCAGCAGTTCATGGGGGGAAGGCACCGGGGAGCTGTTTTTT.

A few counts support this clonotype. This chain connects TRBV20-1 to TRBJ2-3; 8 nucleotides agree with TRBD2. Germline-derived CDR1 and CDR2 are DFQATT and SNEGSKA (reference sequence). There are 13 residues in the CDR3. Unmatched junction bases numbered 3, after V lost 6 bases and J lost 1 base. This chain's CDR3 is CSADSGGTDTQYF. The CDR3 bases are TGCAGTGCCGATAGCGGGGGCACAGATACGCAGTATTTT.

This clonotype was seen a few times. The V and J genes are TRBV6-1 and TRBJ1-1; no definite D call. In germline, CDR1 is MNHNS, CDR2 SASEGT. This CDR3 contains 14 residues. The V end was cut by 4 bases, the J end by 4 bases, with 13 bases between. CDR3 region: CASSGGARSTEAFF. The CDR3 nucleotides are TGTGCCAGCAGTGGCGGAGCAAGGTCCACTGAAGCTTTCTTT.

The rearrangement joins TRBV6-1 to TRBJ2-1, with D tentatively TRBD1 or TRBD2 (6 bases each). CDR1 is MNHNS and CDR2 is SASEGT in the germline V gene. There are 16 residues in the CDR3. V shed 2 bases and J shed 4 bases, with 15 bases lying between them. The CDR3 reads CASSEISGAGYNEQFF. CDR3 sequence (DNA): TGTGCCAGCAGTGAAATATCGGGGGCGGGGTACAATGAGCAGTTCTTC.

The sample holds a few counts of this clonotype. V and J are TRBV28 and TRBJ1-5, with TRBD1 identical over 7 bases. The CDR3 is 15 residues long. Per germline, CDR1 MDHEN and CDR2 SYDVKM. With 3 bases clipped from V and 4 bases from J, the junction kept 6 bases outside the gene matches. For the CDR3, the DNA is TGTGCCAGCAGTTTCCGAAAGACAGGGAATCAGCCCCAGCATTTT. Amino acids: CASSFRKTGNQPQHF.

CDR3 amino acids: CASSQKPGQGRLNEQFF. CDR3 sequence (DNA): TGTGCCAGCAGCCAGAAACCGGGACAGGGGAGGTTGAATGAGCAGTTCTTC. This chain connects TRBV7-8 to TRBJ2-1; 10 nucleotides align to TRBD1. CDR3 length: 17 amino acids. Germline assignment: CDR1 SGHVS and CDR2 FQNEAQ. V trimming: 5 bases; J trimming: 7 bases; junction bases outside the gene matches: 14.